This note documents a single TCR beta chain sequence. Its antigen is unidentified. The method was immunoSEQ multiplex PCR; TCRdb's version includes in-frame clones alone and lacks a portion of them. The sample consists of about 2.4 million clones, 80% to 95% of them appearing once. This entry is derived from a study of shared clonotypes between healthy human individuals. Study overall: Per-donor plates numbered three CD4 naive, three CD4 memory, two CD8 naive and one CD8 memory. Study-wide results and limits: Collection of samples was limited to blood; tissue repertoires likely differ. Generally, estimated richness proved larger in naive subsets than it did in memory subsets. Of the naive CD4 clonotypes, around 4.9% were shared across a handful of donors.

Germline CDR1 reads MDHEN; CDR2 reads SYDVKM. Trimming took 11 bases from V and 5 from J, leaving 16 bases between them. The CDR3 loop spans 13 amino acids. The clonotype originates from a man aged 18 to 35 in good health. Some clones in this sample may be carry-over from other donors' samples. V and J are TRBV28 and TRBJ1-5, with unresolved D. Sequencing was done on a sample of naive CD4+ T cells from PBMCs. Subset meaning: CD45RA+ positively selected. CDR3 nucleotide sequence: TGTGCCGCGAATGTGAGGGCTGATCAGCCCCAGCATTTT. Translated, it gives CAANVRADQPQHF.